This TCR beta chain was recorded in a study of blood T cell repertoires in COVID-19. The method was immunoSEQ multiplex PCR; TCRdb's version includes in-frame clones alone and lacks a portion of them. Seen here are some 270,000 clones, 90% observed once, and the top ten hold about 2.1%. The V and J ends lost 0 bases and 1 base respectively, with 13 bases between them. The CDR3 consists of 17 residues. In germline, CDR1 is LGHNA, CDR2 YSLEER. This sequence originates from a woman aged 55 to 70 with COVID-19, enrolled during active disease. Specimen: peripheral blood. V is TRBV4-3 and J is TRBJ1-3; D is ambiguous. The DNA of the CDR3 is TGCGCCAGCAGCCAAGATAATTGGCCGAAGTCTGGAAACACCATATATTTT. It yields the protein CASSQDNWPKSGNTIYF.